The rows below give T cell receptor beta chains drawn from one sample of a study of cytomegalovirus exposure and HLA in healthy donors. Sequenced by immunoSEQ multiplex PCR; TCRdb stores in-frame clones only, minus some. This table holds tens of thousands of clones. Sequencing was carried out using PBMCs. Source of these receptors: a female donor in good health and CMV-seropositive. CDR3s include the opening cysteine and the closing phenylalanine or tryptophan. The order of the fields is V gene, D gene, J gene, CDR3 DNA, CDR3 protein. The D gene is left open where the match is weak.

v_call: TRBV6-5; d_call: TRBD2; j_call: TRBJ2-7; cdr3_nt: TGTGCCAGCAGGCCCGGGACTAGCGGGAACTACGAGCAGTACTTC; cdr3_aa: CASRPGTSGNYEQYF
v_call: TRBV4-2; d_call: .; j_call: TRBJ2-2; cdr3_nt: TGTGCCAGCAGCCAAGAGGTAGAGAACACCGGGGAGCTGTTTTTT; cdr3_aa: CASSQEVENTGELFF
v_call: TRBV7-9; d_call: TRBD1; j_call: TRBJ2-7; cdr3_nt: TGTGCCAGCAGCCCAAGGGGGGACAGGGTCTCCTACGAGCAGTACTTC; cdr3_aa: CASSPRGDRVSYEQYF
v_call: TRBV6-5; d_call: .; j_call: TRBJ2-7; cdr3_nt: TGTGCCAGCAGACCAACAGGGTTCAACGAGCAGTACTTC; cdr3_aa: CASRPTGFNEQYF
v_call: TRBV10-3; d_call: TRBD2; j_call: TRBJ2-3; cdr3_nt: TGTGCCATCAGTGCTACTAGCGGGGCCGGCACAGATACGCAGTATTTT; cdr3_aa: CAISATSGAGTDTQYF
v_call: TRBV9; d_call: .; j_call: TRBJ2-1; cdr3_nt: TGTGCCAGCAGCGTAGTCGGGTCCTCCAATGAGCAGTTCTTC; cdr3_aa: CASSVVGSSNEQFF
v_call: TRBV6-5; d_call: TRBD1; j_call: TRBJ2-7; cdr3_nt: TGTGCCAGCAGCCAACCGACAGGGGCGGCATCCGAGCAGTACTTC; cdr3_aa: CASSQPTGAASEQYF
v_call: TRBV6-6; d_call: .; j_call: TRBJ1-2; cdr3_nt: TGTGCCAGCAGTCCCGGGAGGGGATATGGCTACACCTTC; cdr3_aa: CASSPGRGYGYTF
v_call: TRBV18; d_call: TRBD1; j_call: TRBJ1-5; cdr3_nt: TGTGCCAGCTCACCACAGGGGGCAGGTTACAGTCAGCCCCAGCATTTT; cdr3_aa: CASSPQGAGYSQPQHF
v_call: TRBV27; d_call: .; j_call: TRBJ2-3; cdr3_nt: TGTGCCAGCAGTTTAAGGACAGGAGGGGATACGCAGTATTTT; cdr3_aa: CASSLRTGGDTQYF
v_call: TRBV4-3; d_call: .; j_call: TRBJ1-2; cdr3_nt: TGCGCCAGCAGCCAAGTTCGGGGGGAAGGCTATGGCTACACCTTC; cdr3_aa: CASSQVRGEGYGYTF
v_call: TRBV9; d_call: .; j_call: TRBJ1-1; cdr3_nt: TGTGCCAGCAGCGTAGTGCGGGGGGACACTGAAGCTTTCTTT; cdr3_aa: CASSVVRGDTEAFF
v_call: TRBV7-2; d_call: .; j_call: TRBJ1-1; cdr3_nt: TGTGCCAGCAGCTTAGCGGCAGGGTCGAACACTGAAGCTTTCTTT; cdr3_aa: CASSLAAGSNTEAFF
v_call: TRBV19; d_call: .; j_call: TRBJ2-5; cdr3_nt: TGTGCCAGTAGTATTGCAGTATCAGTTGTGGAGACCCAGTACTTC; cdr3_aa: CASSIAVSVVETQYF
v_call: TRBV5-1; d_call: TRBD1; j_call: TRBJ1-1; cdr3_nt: TGCGCCAGCAGCTTGGGGGACAGAGCGAACACTGAAGCTTTCTTT; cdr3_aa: CASSLGDRANTEAFF
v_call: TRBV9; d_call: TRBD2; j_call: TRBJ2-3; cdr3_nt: TGTGCCAGCAGCGTAGACGTTAGCGGGGGCACAGATACGCAGTATTTT; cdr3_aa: CASSVDVSGGTDTQYF
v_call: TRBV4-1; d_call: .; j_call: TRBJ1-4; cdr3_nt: TGCGCCAGCAGCCAAGAGGGCAGGGATGGAAAACTGTTTTTT; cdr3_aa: CASSQEGRDGKLFF
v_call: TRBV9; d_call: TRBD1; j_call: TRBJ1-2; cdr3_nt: TGTGCCAGCAGCGTTTATACAGGGGCAGGGGGCTACACCTTC; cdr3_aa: CASSVYTGAGGYTF